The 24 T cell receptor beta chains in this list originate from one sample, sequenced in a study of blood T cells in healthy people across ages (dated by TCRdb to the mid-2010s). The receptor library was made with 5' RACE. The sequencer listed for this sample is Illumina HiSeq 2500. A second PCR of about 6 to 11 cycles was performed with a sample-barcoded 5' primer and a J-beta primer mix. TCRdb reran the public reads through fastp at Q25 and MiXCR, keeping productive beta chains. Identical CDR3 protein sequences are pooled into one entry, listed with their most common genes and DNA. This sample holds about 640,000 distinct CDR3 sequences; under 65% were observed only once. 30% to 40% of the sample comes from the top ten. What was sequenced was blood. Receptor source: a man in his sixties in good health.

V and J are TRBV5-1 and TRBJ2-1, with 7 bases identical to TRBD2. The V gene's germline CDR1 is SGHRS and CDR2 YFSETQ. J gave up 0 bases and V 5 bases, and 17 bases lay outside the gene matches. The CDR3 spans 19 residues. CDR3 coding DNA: TGCGCCAGCAGTTTCCCCGGGTTTCGACGGGGGGTCTCCTACAATGAGCAGTTCTTC. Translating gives CASSFPGFRRGVSYNEQFF.

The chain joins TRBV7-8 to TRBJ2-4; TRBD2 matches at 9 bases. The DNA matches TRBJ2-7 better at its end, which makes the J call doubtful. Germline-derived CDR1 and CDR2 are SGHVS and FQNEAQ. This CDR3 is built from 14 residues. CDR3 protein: CASSAGGVFYEQYF. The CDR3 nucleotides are TGTGCCAGCAGCGCGGGGGGGGTTTTTTACGAGCAGTACTTC.

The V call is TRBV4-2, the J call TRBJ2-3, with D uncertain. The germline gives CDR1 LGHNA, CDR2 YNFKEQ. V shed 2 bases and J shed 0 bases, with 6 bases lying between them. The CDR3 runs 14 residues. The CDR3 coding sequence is TGTGCCAGCAGCCAATCCACCAGCACAGATACGCAGTATTTT. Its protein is CASSQSTSTDTQYF.

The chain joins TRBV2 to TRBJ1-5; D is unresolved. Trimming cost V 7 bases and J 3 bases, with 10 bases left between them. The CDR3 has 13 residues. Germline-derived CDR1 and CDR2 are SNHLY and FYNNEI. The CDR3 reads CASINGPNQPQHF. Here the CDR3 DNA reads TGTGCCAGCATCAACGGGCCCAATCAGCCCCAGCATTTT.

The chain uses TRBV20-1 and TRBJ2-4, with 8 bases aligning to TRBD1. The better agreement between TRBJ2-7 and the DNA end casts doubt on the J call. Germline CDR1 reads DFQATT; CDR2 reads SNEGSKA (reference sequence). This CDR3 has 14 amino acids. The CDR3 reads CSARAGTGANEQYF. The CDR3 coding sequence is TGCAGTGCTAGGGCCGGGACAGGAGCCAACGAGCAGTACTTC.

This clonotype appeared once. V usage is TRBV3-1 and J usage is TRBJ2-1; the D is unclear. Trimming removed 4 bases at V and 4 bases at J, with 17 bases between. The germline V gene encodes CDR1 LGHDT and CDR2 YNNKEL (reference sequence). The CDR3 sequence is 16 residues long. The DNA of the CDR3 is TGTGCCAGCAGCCCCCCGTCCGGCAGGCGGTACAATGAGCAGTTCTTC. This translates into CASSPPSGRRYNEQFF.

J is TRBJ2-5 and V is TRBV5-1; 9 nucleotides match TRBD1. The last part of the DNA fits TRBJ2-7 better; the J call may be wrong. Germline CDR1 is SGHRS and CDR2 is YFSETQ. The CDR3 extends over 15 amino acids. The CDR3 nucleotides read TGCGCCAGCAGCCCAGGAGGGACAGGGTATCGCGAGCAGTACTTC. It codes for CASSPGGTGYREQYF.

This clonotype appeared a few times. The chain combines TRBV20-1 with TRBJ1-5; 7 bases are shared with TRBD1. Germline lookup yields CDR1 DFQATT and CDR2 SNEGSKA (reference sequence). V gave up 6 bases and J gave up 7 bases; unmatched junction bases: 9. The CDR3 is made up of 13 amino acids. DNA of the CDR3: TGCAGTGCCTCGACAGGGCCAGGACAGCCCCAGCATTTT. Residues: CSASTGPGQPQHF.

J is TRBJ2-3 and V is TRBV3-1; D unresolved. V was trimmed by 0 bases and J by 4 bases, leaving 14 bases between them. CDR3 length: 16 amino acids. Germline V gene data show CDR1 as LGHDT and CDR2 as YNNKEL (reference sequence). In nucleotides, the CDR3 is TGTGCCAGCAGCCAAGACTTGCGGAAAGTCCCAGATACGCAGTATTTT. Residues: CASSQDLRKVPDTQYF.

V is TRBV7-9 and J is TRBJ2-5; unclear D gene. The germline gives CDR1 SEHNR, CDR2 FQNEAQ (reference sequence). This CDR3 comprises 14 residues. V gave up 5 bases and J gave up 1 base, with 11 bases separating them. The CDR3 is CASSRIDFQETQYF. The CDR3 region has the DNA TGTGCCAGCAGCCGTATAGACTTCCAAGAGACCCAGTACTTC.

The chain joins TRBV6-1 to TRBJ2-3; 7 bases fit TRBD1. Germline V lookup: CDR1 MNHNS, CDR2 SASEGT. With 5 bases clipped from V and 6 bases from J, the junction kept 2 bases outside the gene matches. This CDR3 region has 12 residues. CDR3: CASSTQGDTQYF. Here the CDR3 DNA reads TGTGCCAGCAGTACACAGGGGGATACGCAGTATTTT.

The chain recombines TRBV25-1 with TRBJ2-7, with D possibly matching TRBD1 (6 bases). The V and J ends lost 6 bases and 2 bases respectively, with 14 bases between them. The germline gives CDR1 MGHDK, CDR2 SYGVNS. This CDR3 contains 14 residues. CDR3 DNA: TGTGCCAGCAGACAAACAGGGTCAGCCTACGAGCAGTACTTC. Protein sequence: CASRQTGSAYEQYF.

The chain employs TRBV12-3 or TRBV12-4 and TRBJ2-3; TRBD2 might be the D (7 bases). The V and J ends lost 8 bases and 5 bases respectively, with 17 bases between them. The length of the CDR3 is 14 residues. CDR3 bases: TGTGCCAGCCATGTTGGGGGGGGCGGAGATACGCAGTATTTT. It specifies CASHVGGGGDTQYF.

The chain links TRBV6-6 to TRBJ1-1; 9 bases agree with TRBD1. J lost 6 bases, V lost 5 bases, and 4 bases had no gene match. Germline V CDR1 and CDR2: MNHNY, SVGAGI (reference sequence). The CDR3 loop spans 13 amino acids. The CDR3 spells CASSRDRDAEAFF. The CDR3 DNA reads TGTGCCAGCAGTCGGGACAGGGACGCTGAAGCTTTCTTT.

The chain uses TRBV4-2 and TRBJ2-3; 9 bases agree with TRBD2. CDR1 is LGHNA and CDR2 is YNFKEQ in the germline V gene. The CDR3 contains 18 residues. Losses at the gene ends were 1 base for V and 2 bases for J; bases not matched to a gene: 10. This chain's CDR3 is CASSQAGGGARDTDTQYF. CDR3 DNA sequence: TGTGCCAGCAGCCAAGCAGGCGGGGGGGCCAGAGACACAGATACGCAGTATTTT.

CDR3: CSARDGRNPQETQYF. CDR3 bases: TGCAGTGCTAGAGATGGCAGGAACCCCCAAGAGACCCAGTACTTC. The V and J genes are TRBV20-1 and TRBJ2-5; D gene uncertain. CDR3 length equals 15 residues. With 0 bases removed from V and 1 base from J, the gap between germline ends came to 12 bases. Germline CDR1 DFQATT, CDR2 SNEGSKA (reference sequence).

The CDR3 reads CASSPYILAGKETQYF. In DNA form, the CDR3 reads TGCGCCAGCAGCCCGTACATTCTAGCGGGGAAAGAGACCCAGTACTTC. The J gene is TRBJ2-5, the V gene TRBV4-1, with TRBD2 identical over 9 bases. The length of the CDR3 is 16 residues. CDR1 and CDR2 (germline): MGHRA, YSYEKL. Trimming cost V 4 bases and J 3 bases; bases outside gene matches: 9.

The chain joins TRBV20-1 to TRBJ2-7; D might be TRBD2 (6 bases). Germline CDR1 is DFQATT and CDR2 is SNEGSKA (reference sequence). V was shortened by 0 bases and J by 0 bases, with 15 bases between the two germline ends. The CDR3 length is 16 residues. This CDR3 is CSARDPVRDFSYEQYF. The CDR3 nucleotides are TGCAGTGCTAGAGATCCTGTGAGGGACTTCTCCTACGAGCAGTACTTC.

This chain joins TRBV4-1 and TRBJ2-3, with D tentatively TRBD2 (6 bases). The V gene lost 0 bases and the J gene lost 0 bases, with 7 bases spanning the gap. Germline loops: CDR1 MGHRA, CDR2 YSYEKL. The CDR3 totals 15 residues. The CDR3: CASSQESGSTDTQYF. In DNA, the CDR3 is TGCGCCAGCAGCCAAGAGAGCGGGAGCACAGATACGCAGTATTTT.

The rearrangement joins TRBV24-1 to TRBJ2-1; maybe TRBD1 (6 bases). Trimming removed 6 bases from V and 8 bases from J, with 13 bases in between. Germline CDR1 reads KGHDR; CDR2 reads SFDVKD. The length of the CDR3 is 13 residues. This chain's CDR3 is CATSSDRTYEQFF. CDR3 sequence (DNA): TGTGCCACCAGTTCCGACAGGACCTATGAGCAGTTCTTC.

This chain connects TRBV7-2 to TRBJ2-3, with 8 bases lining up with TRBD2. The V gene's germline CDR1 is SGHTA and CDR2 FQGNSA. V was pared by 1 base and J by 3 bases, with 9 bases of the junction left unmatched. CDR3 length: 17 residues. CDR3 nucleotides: TGTGCCAGCAGCTTAGTCCGGGGGGGCCTAAAGACAGATACGCAGTATTTT. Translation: CASSLVRGGLKTDTQYF.

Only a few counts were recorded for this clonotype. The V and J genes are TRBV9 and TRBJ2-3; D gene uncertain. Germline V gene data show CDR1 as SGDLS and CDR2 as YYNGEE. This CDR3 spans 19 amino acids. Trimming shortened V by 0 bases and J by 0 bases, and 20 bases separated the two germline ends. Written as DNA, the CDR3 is TGTGCCAGCAGCGTAGATCTGGAAGGAATACGTACTAGCACAGATACGCAGTATTTT. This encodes CASSVDLEGIRTSTDTQYF.

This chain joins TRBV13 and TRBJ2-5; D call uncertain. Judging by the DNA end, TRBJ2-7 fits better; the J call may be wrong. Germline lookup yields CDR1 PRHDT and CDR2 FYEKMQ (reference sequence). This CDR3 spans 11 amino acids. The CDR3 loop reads CASSRRNEQYF. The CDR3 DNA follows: TGTGCCAGCAGCCGCCGGAACGAGCAGTACTTC.

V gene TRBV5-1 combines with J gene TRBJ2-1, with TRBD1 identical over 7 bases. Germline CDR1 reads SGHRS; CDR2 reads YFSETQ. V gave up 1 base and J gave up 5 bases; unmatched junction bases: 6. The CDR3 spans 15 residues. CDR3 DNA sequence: TGCGCCAGCAGCTTGCCGGAACAGGGGAACAATGAGCAGTTCTTC. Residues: CASSLPEQGNNEQFF.